The 12 T cell receptor beta chains below come from one sample, sequenced in a study of blood T cell repertoires in COVID-19. The table came from immunoSEQ multiplex PCR; TCRdb's copy has only in-frame clones and leaves some out. The table has tens of thousands of clones, around three quarters seen once; the top ten hold about 31%. The sequencing input was peripheral blood. The receptors come from a human donor in a cohort sampled during active COVID-19.

The V and J genes are TRBV24-1 and TRBJ2-2; TRBD1 matches 9 bases. Germline CDR1 reads KGHDR; CDR2 reads SFDVKD. The ends lost 7 bases at V and 4 bases at J; junction bases unmatched: 21. The CDR3 consists of 20 residues. The CDR3 loop is CATRSTQGQGLEMGTGELFF. CDR3 sequence (DNA): TGTGCCACCAGATCCACCCAGGGACAGGGTTTAGAAATGGGCACCGGGGAGCTGTTTTTT.

The rearrangement uses TRBV4-3 and TRBJ2-2; D is perhaps TRBD2 (6 bases). Trimming removed 0 bases from V and 4 bases from J, with 15 bases in between. In germline, CDR1 is LGHNA, CDR2 YSLEER. The CDR3 extends over 17 amino acids. In nucleotides, the CDR3 is TGCGCCAGCAGCCAAGATCCCACGGGAGTAGGCACCGGGGAGCTGTTTTTT. This translates into CASSQDPTGVGTGELFF.

The DNA of the CDR3 is TGTGCCAGCAGCGGCAGGGGGCTCCCCCCTAACTATAATTCACCCCTCCACTTT. Its translation is CASSGRGLPPNYNSPLHF. The chain uses TRBV9 and TRBJ1-6; TRBD1 agrees at 8 bases. There are 18 residues in the CDR3. The junction had 11 bases not matched to a gene; V was cut back by 3 bases and J by 3 bases. In germline, CDR1 is SGDLS, CDR2 YYNGEE. Supplemented by reference TRBV9 and TRBJ1-6, the full variable domain reads DSGVTQTPKHLITATGQRVTLRCSPRSGDLSVYWYQQSLDQGLQFLIQYYNGEERAKGNILERFSAQQFPDLHSELNLSSLELGDSALYFCASSGRGLPPNYNSPLHFGNGTRLTVT.

The CDR3 DNA reads TGTGCCAGCAGCCAATTACAGGGGGGTTCTTCCAAAAACATTCAGTACTTC. Its translation: CASSQLQGGSSKNIQYF. The genes are TRBV7-2 and TRBJ2-4, with 8 nucleotides matching TRBD1. This CDR3 region has 17 residues. Germline trimming cut 5 bases from V and 2 bases from J; bases unmatched to any gene: 11. Germline V gene lookup returns CDR1 SGHTA and CDR2 FQGNSA.

In nucleotides, the CDR3 is TGTGCCAGCAGCCCCACGCTAAGAGGCTACGAGCAGTACTTC. Translating it yields CASSPTLRGYEQYF. This chain links TRBV28 with TRBJ2-7; D gene ambiguous. Germline CDR1 is MDHEN and CDR2 is SYDVKM. V lost 6 bases and J lost 3, with 15 bases in between. The CDR3 loop spans 14 amino acids.

The V gene is TRBV7-7, the J gene TRBJ2-1; 12 nucleotides agree with TRBD2. Germline V gives CDR1 SSHAT, CDR2 FNYEAQ (reference sequence). The CDR3 loop spans 17 amino acids. The V segment lost 1 base and the J segment 7 bases; nucleotides outside the gene matches: 8. The CDR3 DNA reads as TGTGCCAGCAGCTTAGACCTAGCGGGAGGGCCACGGAATGAGCAGTTCTTC. Its translation is CASSLDLAGGPRNEQFF.

This clone appeared once. The chain has TRBV19 and TRBJ1-1; D possibly corresponds to TRBD1 (6 bases). CDR3 size: 15 residues. Germline assignment: CDR1 LNHDA and CDR2 SQIVND (reference sequence). Trimming cost V 5 bases and J 1 base, with 14 bases left between them. For the CDR3, the DNA is TGTGCCAGTAGTGGCAGGGGATTTCGGAACACTGAAGCTTTCTTT. It encodes CASSGRGFRNTEAFF.

The rearrangement links TRBV10-3 to TRBJ2-5, with 13 nucleotides matching TRBD2. The trim removed 3 bases at V and 4 bases at J, leaving 2 bases unmatched. Germline values: CDR1 ENHRY, CDR2 SYGVKD. The CDR3 has 15 residues. CDR3 sequence reads: CAISELAGGPETQYF. In nucleotides, the CDR3 is TGTGCCATCAGTGAACTAGCGGGAGGGCCAGAGACCCAGTACTTC.

This chain uses TRBV5-4 with TRBJ2-3; 8 bases fit TRBD2. CDR1 and CDR2 (germline): SGHNT, YYREEE (reference sequence). V lost 1 base and J lost 7; bases outside the gene matches: 8. The CDR3 covers 15 residues. The CDR3 bases are TGTGCCAGCAGCTTGCCCCAAGCGGGAGTCTATACGCAGTATTTT. Its protein is CASSLPQAGVYTQYF.

Only a few counts were recorded for this clone. The rearrangement links TRBV6-1 to TRBJ2-1; TRBD2 agrees at 10 bases. V lost 1 base, J lost 1 base, and 4 bases stayed unmatched. Looked up from germline, CDR1 is MNHNS and CDR2 is SASEGT. This CDR3 has 17 residues. CDR3 amino acids: CASSEGGLAISYNEQFF. The CDR3, as DNA: TGTGCCAGCAGTGAAGGGGGACTAGCGATTTCCTACAATGAGCAGTTCTTC.

The rearrangement links TRBV3-1 (or the pseudogene TRBV3-2) to TRBJ1-5, with D maybe TRBD1 (6 bases). Germline assignment: CDR1 LGHDT and CDR2 YNNKEL (reference sequence). V lost 5 bases and J lost 7, with 9 bases in between. CDR3 length: 12 amino acids. The CDR3 here is CASSSQGQPQHF. The CDR3 DNA sequence: TGTGCCAGCAGCTCTCAGGGGCAGCCCCAGCATTTT.

The CDR3 region is CASSISPLGEQYF. DNA of the CDR3: TGTGCCAGCAGCATTAGCCCCCTCGGGGAGCAGTACTTC. V gene TRBV9 combines with J gene TRBJ2-7, with D unclear. Germline assignment: CDR1 SGDLS and CDR2 YYNGEE. V lost 4 bases to trimming and J lost 7 bases, with 15 bases between them. The CDR3 extends over 13 amino acids.